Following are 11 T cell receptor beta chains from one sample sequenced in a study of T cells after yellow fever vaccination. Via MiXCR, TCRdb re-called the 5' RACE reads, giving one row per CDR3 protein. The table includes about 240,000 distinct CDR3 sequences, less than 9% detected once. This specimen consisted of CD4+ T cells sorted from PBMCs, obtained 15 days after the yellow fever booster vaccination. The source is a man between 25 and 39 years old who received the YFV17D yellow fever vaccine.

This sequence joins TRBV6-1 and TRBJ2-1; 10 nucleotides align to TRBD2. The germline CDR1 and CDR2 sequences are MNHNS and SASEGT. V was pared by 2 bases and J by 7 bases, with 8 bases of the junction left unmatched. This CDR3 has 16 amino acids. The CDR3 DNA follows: TGTGCCAGCAGTGAATTGACTAGCGGGTTGGGTAATGAGCAGTTCTTC. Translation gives CASSELTSGLGNEQFF.

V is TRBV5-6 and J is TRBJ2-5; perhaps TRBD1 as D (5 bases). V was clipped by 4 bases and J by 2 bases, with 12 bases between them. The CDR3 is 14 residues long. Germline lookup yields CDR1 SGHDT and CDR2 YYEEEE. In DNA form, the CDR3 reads TGTGCCAGCAGCCCTCTCAGGGTACAAGAGACCCAGTACTTC. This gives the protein CASSPLRVQETQYF.

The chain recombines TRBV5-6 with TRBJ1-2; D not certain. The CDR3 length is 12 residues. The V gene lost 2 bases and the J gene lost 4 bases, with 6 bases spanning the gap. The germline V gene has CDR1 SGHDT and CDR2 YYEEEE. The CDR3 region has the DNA TGTGCCAGCAGCTTTGGGAGCTATGGCTACACCTTC. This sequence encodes CASSFGSYGYTF.

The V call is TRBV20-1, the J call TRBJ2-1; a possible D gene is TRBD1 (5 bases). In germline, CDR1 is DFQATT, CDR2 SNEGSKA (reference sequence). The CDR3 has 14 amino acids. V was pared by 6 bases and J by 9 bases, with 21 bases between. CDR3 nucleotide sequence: TGCAGTGCCGATCCCCGGTTGTGGGGCGGTGAGCAGTTCTTC. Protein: CSADPRLWGGEQFF.

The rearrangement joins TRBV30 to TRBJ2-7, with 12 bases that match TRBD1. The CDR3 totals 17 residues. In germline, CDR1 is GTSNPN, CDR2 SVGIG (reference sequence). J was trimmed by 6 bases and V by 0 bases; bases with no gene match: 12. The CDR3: CAWSVPWSGQGAAEQYF. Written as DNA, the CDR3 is TGTGCCTGGAGTGTGCCCTGGTCGGGACAGGGGGCGGCCGAGCAGTACTTC.

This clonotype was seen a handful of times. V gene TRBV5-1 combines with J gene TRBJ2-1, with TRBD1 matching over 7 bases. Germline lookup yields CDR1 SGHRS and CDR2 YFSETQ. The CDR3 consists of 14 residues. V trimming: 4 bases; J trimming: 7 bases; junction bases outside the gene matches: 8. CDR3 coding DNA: TGCGCCAGCAGCGCTAGGACAGGACAAAATGAGCAGTTCTTC. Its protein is CASSARTGQNEQFF.

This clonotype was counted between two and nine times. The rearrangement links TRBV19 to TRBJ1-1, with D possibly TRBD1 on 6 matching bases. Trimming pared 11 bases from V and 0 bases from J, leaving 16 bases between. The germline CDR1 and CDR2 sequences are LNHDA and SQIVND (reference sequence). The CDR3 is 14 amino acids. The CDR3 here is CACRGGNLNTEAFF. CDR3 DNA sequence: TGTGCCTGCCGCGGGGGCAATTTGAACACTGAAGCTTTCTTT.

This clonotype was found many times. The CDR3 loop reads CASSLLAVSSYNEQFF. DNA for the CDR3: TGTGCCAGCAGCTTACTAGCGGTGAGCTCCTACAATGAGCAGTTCTTC. This chain uses TRBV7-2 with TRBJ2-1, with TRBD2 identical over 7 bases. The V segment lost 2 bases and the J segment 0 bases; nucleotides outside the gene matches: 4. Germline values: CDR1 SGHTA, CDR2 FQGNSA. The CDR3 loop spans 16 amino acids. Supplemented by reference TRBV7-2 and TRBJ2-1, the full variable domain reads GAGVSQSPSNKVTEKGKDVELRCDPISGHTALYWYRQSLGQGLEFLIYFQGNSAPDKSGLPSDRFSAERTGGSVSTLTIQRTQQEDSAVYLCASSLLAVSSYNEQFFGPGTRLTVL.

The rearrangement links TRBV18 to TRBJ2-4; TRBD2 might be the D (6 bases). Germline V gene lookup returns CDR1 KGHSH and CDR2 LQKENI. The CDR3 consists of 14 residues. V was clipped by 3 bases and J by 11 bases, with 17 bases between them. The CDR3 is CASSPLSGPSVQYF. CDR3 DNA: TGTGCCAGCTCACCCCTCTCGGGGCCTAGCGTTCAGTACTTC. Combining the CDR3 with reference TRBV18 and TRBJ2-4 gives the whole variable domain NAGVMQNPRHLVRRRGQEARLRCSPMKGHSHVYWYRQLPEEGLKFMVYLQKENIIDESGMPKERFSAEFPKEGPSILRIQQVVRGDSAAYFCASSPLSGPSVQYFGAGTRLSVL.

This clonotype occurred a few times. CDR3 nucleotides: TGCGCCAGCGCCGGGACAGGGATCTACGAGCAGTACTTC. Residues: CASAGTGIYEQYF. The gene calls are TRBV5-1 and TRBJ2-7; 9 bases map to TRBD1. The CDR3 sequence is 13 residues long. Germline CDR1 SGHRS, CDR2 YFSETQ. V lost 7 bases and J lost 3; bases outside the gene matches: 5.

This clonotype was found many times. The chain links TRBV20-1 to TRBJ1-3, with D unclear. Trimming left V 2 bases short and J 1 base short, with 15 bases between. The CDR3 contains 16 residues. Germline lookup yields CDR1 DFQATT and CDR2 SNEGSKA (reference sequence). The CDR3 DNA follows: TGCAGTGCTAGAAGAGATGCCGGAGGTTCTGGAAACACCATATATTTT. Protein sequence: CSARRDAGGSGNTIYF.